This T cell receptor beta chain was sequenced in a study of T cell responses to AZD1222 COVID-19 vaccine. As to this clone: As yet, its antigen is unknown.

Study-wide findings and caveats: Dominant CD4 TCR responses targeted spike regions 160-218 and 743-854. The breadth and depth of Spike-specific TCRs increased once two AZD1222 doses had been given.

Libraries were prepared by immunoSEQ multiplex PCR; TCRdb keeps only in-frame clonotypes and omits some of them. The table shows 150,000 to 180,000 clones, with around nine tenths occurring only once. The germline V gene has CDR1 MNHNY and CDR2 SVGAGI (reference sequence). The CDR3 extends over 15 amino acids. Trimming removed 0 bases from V and 8 bases from J; junction bases left unmatched: 6. The clonotype originates from an adult in good health. The material sequenced was peripheral blood, taken on day 0 of AZD1222 vaccination. The rearrangement joins TRBV6-6 to TRBJ1-2; 10 positions match TRBD1. CDR3 residues: CASSYSGTGVEGYTF. The CDR3 DNA is TGTGCCAGCAGTTACTCCGGGACAGGGGTCGAAGGCTACACCTTC.